Listed below are T cell receptor beta chains from one sample, sequenced in a study of cytomegalovirus exposure and HLA in healthy donors. TCRdb keeps only in-frame clones here, not all; method: immunoSEQ multiplex PCR. Of some 170,000 clones detected, approximately 79% appear once; the ten largest clones hold more than 3.5%. Sequencing was done on a sample of PBMCs. These receptors all come from a man aged 35 to 55 in good health and CMV-seronegative. Both conserved end residues are trimmed from each CDR3.

TRBV11-2	12	ASSSGTTHNEQF
TRBV25-1	9	ASRDTFTQY
TRBV7-2	14	ASSTGLAGTYNEQF
TRBV7-8	14	ASSLWLETALYEQY
TRBV7-8	13	ASSPGHSGGETQY
TRBV29-1	13	SVGYLAGGPNEQF
TRBV10-3	13	AAGSLVSGANVLT
TRBV4-2	14	ASSQQAGDVWDTQY
TRBV19	12	ASSTPDSSGGYT
TRBV30	12	AWSIAGVQDTQY
TRBV29-1	11	SVSGPSSYEQY
TRBV7-7	12	ASSFVSDTGELF
TRBV5-1	12	ASSLGTGNTEAF
TRBV11-3	12	ASSPRTEPYEQY
TRBV5-4	12	ASSPQGAADTQY
TRBV5-5	12	ASTQRGVNYGYT
TRBV9	13	ASSVGTSGFEEQY
TRBV27	12	ASSLGGLGKTQY
TRBV18	14	ASSLPGQGSGNTIY
TRBV4-3	13	ASSQEDSSGNTIY
TRBV7-9	14	ASSLEAQRGNEKLF
TRBV27	11	ASRWTESYEQY
TRBV10-3	12	AISDTGAGSPLH
TRBV6-5	12	ASRVLVRSNTQY
TRBV30	12	AEGTSGGTDTQY
TRBV9	11	ASSVEGTGGYT
TRBV5-1	13	ASSLEAGSNQPQH
TRBV7-2	11	ASSGDRVQPQH
TRBV2	12	ASRITENHEKLF
TRBV11-2	12	ASSPTGGDEKLF
TRBV29-1	8	SAREDTQY
TRBV5-1	13	ASQTLAGLNTEAS
TRBV7-8	12	ASSLGFVDYEQY
TRBV2	12	ASSDGGGRETQY
TRBV5-1	14	ASSTGGTANTGELF
TRBV18	14	ASSPPSGGPADTQY
TRBV12-5	15	ASGFLPRQGGSGELF
TRBV5-1	11	ASSPEGANVLT
TRBV29-1	11	SVEDWGLGGYT
TRBV7-2	12	ASSLEAGPYEQY
TRBV9	12	ASSGVTGVNEQF
TRBV5-1	9	ASRRGYEQY
TRBV10-3	13	AISAGTTGNQPQH
TRBV6-5	14	ASSFTGVGVSYEQY
TRBV11-2	15	ASSLGATGSGANVLT